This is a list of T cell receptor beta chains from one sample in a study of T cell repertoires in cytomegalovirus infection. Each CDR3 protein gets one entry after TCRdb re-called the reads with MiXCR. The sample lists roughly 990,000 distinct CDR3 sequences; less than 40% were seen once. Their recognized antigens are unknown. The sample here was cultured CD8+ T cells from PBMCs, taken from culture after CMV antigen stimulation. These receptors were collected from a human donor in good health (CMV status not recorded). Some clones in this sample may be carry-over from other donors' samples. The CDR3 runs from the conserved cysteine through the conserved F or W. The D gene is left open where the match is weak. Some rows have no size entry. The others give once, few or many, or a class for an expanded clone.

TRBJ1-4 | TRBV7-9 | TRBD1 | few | CASSPDRELFF | TGTGCCAGCAGCCCCGACAGGGAACTGTTTTTT
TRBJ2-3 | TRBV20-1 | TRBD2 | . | CSARDGTSGGLSSTDTQYF | TGCAGTGCTAGAGATGGGACTAGCGGGGGGCTCAGCAGCACAGATACGCAGTATTTT
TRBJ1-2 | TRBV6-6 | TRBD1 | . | CASSYSGQSNYGYTF | TGTGCCAGCAGTTACTCGGGACAGTCAAACTATGGCTACACCTTC
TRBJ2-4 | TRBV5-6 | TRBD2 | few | CASSLRWRGDSKNIQYF | TGTGCCAGCAGCTTGCGGTGGCGGGGGGACTCCAAGAACATTCAGTACTTC
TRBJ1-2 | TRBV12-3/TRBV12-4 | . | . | CASSSAGRWDYGYTF | TGTGCCAGCAGTTCCGCGGGCAGGTGGGACTATGGCTACACCTTC
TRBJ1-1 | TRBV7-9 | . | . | CASTPAGSNTEAFF | TGTGCCAGCACCCCGGCGGGGTCGAACACTGAAGCTTTCTTT
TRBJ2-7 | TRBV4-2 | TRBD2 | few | CASSQEVAGGRYEQYF | TGTGCCAGCAGCCAAGAAGTGGCGGGGGGGCGGTACGAGCAGTACTTC
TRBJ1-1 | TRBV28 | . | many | CASSLRGGHTEAFF | TGTGCCAGCAGCTTAAGGGGGGGGCACACTGAAGCTTTCTTT
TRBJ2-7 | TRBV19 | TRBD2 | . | CASSHTSGGYEQYF | TGTGCCAGTAGTCATACTAGCGGGGGGTACGAGCAGTACTTC
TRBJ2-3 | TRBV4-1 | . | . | CASSQEPLAADTQYF | TGCGCCAGCAGCCAAGAACCACTCGCGGCAGATACGCAGTATTTT
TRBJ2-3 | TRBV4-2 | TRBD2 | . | CASSQDPRLAGSTDTQYF | TGTGCCAGCAGCCAAGACCCCAGACTAGCGGGGAGCACAGATACGCAGTATTTT
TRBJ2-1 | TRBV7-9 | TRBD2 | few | CASSGNGASGGQFF | TGTGCCAGCAGCGGAAACGGCGCCAGCGGGGGGCAGTTCTTC
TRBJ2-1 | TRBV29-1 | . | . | CSVGKGKVEFF | TGCAGCGTTGGGAAGGGGAAAGTGGAGTTCTTC
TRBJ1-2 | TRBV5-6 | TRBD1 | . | CASSYPGQGSYGYTF | TGTGCCAGCAGCTACCCGGGACAGGGAAGCTATGGCTACACCTTC
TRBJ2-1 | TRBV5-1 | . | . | CASSLADRQRLHNEQFF | TGCGCCAGCAGCTTGGCCGACAGGCAGCGACTACACAATGAGCAGTTCTTC
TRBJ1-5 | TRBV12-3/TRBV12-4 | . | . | CASSLRGDGNLPQHF | TGTGCCAGCAGTTTACGAGGGGACGGCAATCTGCCCCAGCATTTT
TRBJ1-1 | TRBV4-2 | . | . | CANSLGGMGTNTEAFF | TGTGCCAACAGCCTCGGGGGGATGGGGACGAACACTGAAGCTTTCTTT
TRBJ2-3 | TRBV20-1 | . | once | CSASLQGTDTQYF | TGCAGTGCTAGCCTACAGGGTACAGATACGCAGTATTTT
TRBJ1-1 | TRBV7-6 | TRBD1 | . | CASSYTGETEAFF | TGTGCCAGCAGTTATACAGGGGAAACTGAAGCTTTCTTT
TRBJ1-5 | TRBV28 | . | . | CASTPGDLGNNGQPQHF | TGTGCCAGCACCCCTGGGGACTTGGGAAATAACGGTCAGCCCCAGCATTTT
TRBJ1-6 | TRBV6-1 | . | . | CASSSSRDPGSPLHF | TGTGCCAGCAGTTCTTCCCGGGACCCCGGGTCACCCCTCCACTTT
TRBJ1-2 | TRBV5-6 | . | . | CASSFGTLRGYTF | TGTGCCAGCAGCTTCGGGACTCTGAGGGGCTACACCTTC
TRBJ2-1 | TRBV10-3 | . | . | CAISTMGRAHNEQFF | TGTGCCATCAGCACCATGGGAAGGGCACACAATGAGCAGTTCTTC
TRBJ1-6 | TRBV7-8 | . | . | CASSLEHSSYNSPLHF | TGTGCCAGCAGCTTAGAACACAGCTCCTATAATTCACCCCTCCACTTT
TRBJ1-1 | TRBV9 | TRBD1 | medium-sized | CASRWTGGTEAFF | TGTGCCAGCAGGTGGACAGGGGGCACTGAAGCTTTCTTT
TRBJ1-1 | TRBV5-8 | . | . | CASSLVGGRVNTEAFF | TGTGCCAGCAGCTTGGTCGGGGGGCGCGTGAACACTGAAGCTTTCTTT
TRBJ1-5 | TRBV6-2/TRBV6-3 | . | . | CASSYGQGQAIWQPQHF | TGTGCCAGCAGTTACGGGCAGGGGCAGGCAATATGGCAGCCCCAGCATTTT
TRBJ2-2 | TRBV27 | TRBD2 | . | CASSPITLAGGPTGELFF | TGTGCCAGCAGTCCAATCACCTTAGCGGGGGGGCCTACCGGGGAGCTGTTTTTT
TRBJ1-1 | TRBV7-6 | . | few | CASSYRTGGVNTEAFF | TGTGCCAGCAGCTACCGAACCGGGGGCGTGAACACTGAAGCTTTCTTT
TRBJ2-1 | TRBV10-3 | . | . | CAITITIPYNEQFF | TGTGCCATCACCATTACTATCCCCTACAATGAGCAGTTCTTC
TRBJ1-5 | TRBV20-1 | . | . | CSASSHISNQPQHF | TGCAGTGCTAGCTCTCACATTAGCAATCAGCCCCAGCATTTT
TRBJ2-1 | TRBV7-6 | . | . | CASSPRLVGYNEQFF | TGTGCCAGCAGCCCCAGACTAGTGGGGTACAATGAGCAGTTCTTC
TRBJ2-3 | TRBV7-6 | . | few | CASSLALGLGADTQYF | TGTGCCAGCAGCTTAGCGCTCGGACTCGGGGCAGATACGCAGTATTTT
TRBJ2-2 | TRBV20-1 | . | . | CSARGDGELFF | TGCAGTGCTAGAGGTGACGGGGAGCTGTTTTTT
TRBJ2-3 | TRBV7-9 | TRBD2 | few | CASSSSGEAGGPWDTQYF | TGTGCCAGCAGCTCCTCGGGAGAAGCGGGGGGGCCCTGGGATACGCAGTATTTT
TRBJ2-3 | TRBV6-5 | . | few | CASNQAPTDTQYF | TGTGCCAGCAACCAAGCCCCTACAGATACGCAGTATTTT
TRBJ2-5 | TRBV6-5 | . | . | CASSYDGGQGKTQYF | TGTGCCAGCAGTTACGACGGGGGCCAGGGAAAGACCCAGTACTTC
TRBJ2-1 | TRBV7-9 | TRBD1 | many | CASDGTGKTWNEQFF | TGTGCCAGCGACGGGACAGGGAAAACGTGGAATGAGCAGTTCTTC
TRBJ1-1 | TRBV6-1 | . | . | CASSEVVGWTEAFF | TGTGCCAGCAGTGAAGTGGTGGGTTGGACTGAAGCTTTCTTT
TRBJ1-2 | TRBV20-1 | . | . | CSARAGNYGYTF | TGCAGTGCTAGGGCCGGAAACTATGGCTACACCTTC
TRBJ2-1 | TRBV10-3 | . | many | CAIRDYSGDEQFF | TGTGCCATCAGGGACTATAGTGGCGATGAGCAGTTCTTC
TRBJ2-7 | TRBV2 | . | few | CASRGRNEQYF | TGTGCCAGCAGAGGTCGAAACGAGCAGTACTTC
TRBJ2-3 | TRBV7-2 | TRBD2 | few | CANRAGGVVDTQYF | TGTGCCAACCGAGCGGGGGGGGTCGTGGATACGCAGTATTTT
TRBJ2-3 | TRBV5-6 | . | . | CASSSPIKRGRADTQYF | TGTGCCAGCAGCAGCCCCATAAAACGGGGCAGGGCAGATACGCAGTATTTT
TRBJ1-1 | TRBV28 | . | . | CASSVIGNTEAFF | TGTGCCAGCAGCGTTATAGGAAACACTGAAGCTTTCTTT
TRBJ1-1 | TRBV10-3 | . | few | CAISEPGPNTEAFF | TGTGCCATCAGTGAACCGGGACCGAACACTGAAGCTTTCTTT
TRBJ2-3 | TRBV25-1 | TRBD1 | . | CASRPPGQKTDTQYF | TGTGCCAGCAGGCCCCCGGGACAGAAAACAGATACGCAGTATTTT